Below are 8 T cell receptor beta chains sequenced from a single sample in a study of T-cell memory formation after mild COVID-19 (dated by TCRdb to about 2021). Library preparation employed 5' RACE. Instrument on record: Illumina NovaSeq 6000. TCRdb took the public reads, trimmed them with fastp at Q25, ran MiXCR for clone calling and kept in-frame beta chains. Entries that share a CDR3 protein sequence are merged under the most common genes and DNA. Across this sample there are 120,000 to 150,000 distinct CDR3 sequences, with 11% to 15% seen only once. The ten largest clones capture about 29% of the sample. Sample: PBMCs or a T cell subset sorted from them (not recorded which). These receptors were collected from an adult woman who had mild COVID-19 (a few samples of this study predate the infection). The sample titles of this study are shuffled in the database, so cell type and time point are left out; the donor was told from shared clones.

This clonotype was counted a single time. The chain joins TRBV14 to TRBJ2-7; D unresolved. The CDR3 is made up of 13 amino acids. V was pared by 0 bases and J by 4 bases, with 7 bases between. CDR1 is SGHDN, CDR2 FVKESK, per germline. The CDR3 region has the DNA TGTGCCAGCAGCCAAGATCTTTTTTACGAGCAGTACTTC. The encoded protein is CASSQDLFYEQYF.

The V gene is TRBV11-1, the J gene TRBJ2-7; D is uncertain. Germline V gene lookup returns CDR1 SGHAT and CDR2 FQDESV (reference sequence). V lost 1 base to trimming and J lost 3 bases, with 10 bases between them. CDR3 length equals 14 residues. CDR3 nucleotide sequence: TGTGCCAGCAGCTTAGAGGCTGCTCTCTACGAGCAGTACTTC. Translating gives CASSLEAALYEQYF.

This clonotype came up many times. CDR3 sequence reads: CASSPSGRQETQYF. The CDR3 DNA follows: TGTGCCAGCAGTCCTAGCGGGAGGCAAGAGACCCAGTACTTC. The chain carries TRBV12-3 or TRBV12-4 and TRBJ2-5; TRBD2 matches 11 bases. Losses at the gene ends were 5 bases for V and 2 bases for J; bases not matched to a gene: 1. The length of the CDR3 is 14 residues.

This rearrangement joins TRBV27 to TRBJ2-5; 8 bases match TRBD1. The CDR3 is made up of 15 amino acids. J lost 5 bases, V lost 5 bases, and 10 bases had no gene match. Per the germline V gene, CDR1 is MNHEY and CDR2 is SMNVEV (reference sequence). CDR3 residues: CASSQRTGSAETQYF. CDR3 coding DNA: TGTGCCAGCAGTCAAAGGACAGGGTCGGCGGAGACCCAGTACTTC.

This clonotype was seen a handful of times. The CDR3 loop reads CASSYSLAGVTYNEQFF. CDR3 in DNA: TGTGCCAGCAGTTACTCCCTAGCGGGGGTTACCTACAATGAGCAGTTCTTC. The V gene is TRBV6-5, the J gene TRBJ2-1; 10 bases are shared with TRBD2. With 0 bases clipped from V and 2 bases from J, the junction kept 4 bases outside the gene matches. Germline CDR1 and CDR2: MNHEY and SVGAGI. The CDR3 is 17 amino acids.

The rearrangement uses TRBV12-3 or TRBV12-4 and TRBJ2-3; perhaps TRBD2 as D (7 bases). V lost 4 bases, J lost 3 bases, and 17 bases lay in between. The CDR3 is 16 residues long. The CDR3 DNA sequence: TGTGCCAGCAGTTGGCAGGGAGGGGGTGGGACAGATACGCAGTATTTT. Encoded protein: CASSWQGGGGTDTQYF.

This clonotype was counted only a few times. The J gene is TRBJ1-2, the V gene TRBV7-9, with D uncertain. Germline lookup yields CDR1 SEHNR and CDR2 FQNEAQ (reference sequence). V shed 0 bases and J shed 6 bases, with 11 bases lying between them. This CDR3 contains 14 residues. The CDR3 nucleotides are TGTGCCAGCAGCTTAGCATGGCAGGTTAATGGCTACACCTTC. Translated, it gives CASSLAWQVNGYTF.

This clonotype appeared many times. The rearrangement uses TRBV7-2 and TRBJ2-1; no definite D call. The germline CDR1 and CDR2 sequences are SGHTA and FQGNSA. CDR3 size: 14 residues. Trimming cost V 0 bases and J 8 bases, with 11 bases left between them. The CDR3 coding sequence is TGTGCCAGCAGCTTAGCACTCGCGCAGGATGAGCAGTTCTTC. Amino acid sequence: CASSLALAQDEQFF.